This TCR beta chain was sequenced during a study of T cell responses to AZD1222 COVID-19 vaccine. V lost 2 bases and J lost 3, with 9 bases in between. CDR3 length: 14 residues. Germline values: CDR1 SGDLS, CDR2 YYNGEE. Comment on this clone: Its cognate antigen is unknown.

General study points: No day 14 peak samples; only post-peak repertoires were characterized. Females outnumbered males among donors, who were mostly white British; clonal diversity was possibly underestimated.

Produced via immunoSEQ multiplex PCR; TCRdb's table is partial and in-frame only. The data contain around 150,000 clones, around 93% of them seen just once; the ten biggest clones take up about 3.8%. The V call is TRBV9, the J call TRBJ1-5, with D maybe TRBD1 (6 bases). This receptor was taken from an adult who received the AZD1222 COVID-19 vaccine. The source material was peripheral blood, sampled 28 days after the second AZD1222 dose. The CDR3 sequence is CASSVGGHNQPQHF. CDR3 in DNA: TGTGCCAGCAGCGTGGGGGGGCACAATCAGCCCCAGCATTTT.